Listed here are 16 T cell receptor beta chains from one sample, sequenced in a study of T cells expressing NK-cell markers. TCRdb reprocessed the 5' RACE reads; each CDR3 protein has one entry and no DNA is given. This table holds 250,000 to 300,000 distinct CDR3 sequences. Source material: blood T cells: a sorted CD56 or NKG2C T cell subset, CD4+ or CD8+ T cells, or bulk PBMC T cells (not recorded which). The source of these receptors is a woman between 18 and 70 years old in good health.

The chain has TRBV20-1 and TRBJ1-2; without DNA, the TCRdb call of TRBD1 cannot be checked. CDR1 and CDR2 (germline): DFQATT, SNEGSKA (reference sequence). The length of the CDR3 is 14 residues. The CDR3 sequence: CSARKTGGNNGYTF.

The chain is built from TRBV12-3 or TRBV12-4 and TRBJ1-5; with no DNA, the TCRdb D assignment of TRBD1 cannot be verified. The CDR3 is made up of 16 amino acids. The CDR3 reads CASSPAGQGARQPQHF.

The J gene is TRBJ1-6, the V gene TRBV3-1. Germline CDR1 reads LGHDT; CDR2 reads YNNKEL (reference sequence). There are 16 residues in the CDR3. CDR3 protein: CASSQEPRQNNSPLHF. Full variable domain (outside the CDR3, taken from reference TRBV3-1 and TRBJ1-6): DTAVSQTPKYLVTQMGNDKSIKCEQNLGHDTMYWYKQDSKKFLKIMFSYNNKELIINETVPNRFSPKSPDKAHLNLHINSLELGDSAVYFCASSQEPRQNNSPLHFGNGTRLTVT.

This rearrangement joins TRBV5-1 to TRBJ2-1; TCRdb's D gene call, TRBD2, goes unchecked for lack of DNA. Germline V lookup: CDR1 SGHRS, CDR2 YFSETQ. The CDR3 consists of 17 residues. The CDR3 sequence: CASSPGRLAGGANEQFF.

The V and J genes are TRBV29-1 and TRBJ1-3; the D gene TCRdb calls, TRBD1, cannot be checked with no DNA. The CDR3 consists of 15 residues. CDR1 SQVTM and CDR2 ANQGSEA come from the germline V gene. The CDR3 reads CSVAKGDPAGNTIYF.

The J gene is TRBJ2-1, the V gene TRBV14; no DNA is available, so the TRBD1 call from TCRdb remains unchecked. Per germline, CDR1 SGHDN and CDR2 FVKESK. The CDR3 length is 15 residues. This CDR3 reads CASSPGTLPNNEQFF.

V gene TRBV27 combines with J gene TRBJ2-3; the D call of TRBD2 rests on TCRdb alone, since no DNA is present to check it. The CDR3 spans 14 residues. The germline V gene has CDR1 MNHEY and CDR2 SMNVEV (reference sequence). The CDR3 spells CASSLSGGADTQYF.

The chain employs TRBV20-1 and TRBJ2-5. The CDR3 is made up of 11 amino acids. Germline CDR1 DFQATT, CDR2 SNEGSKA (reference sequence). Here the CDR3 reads CSARLENPQYF.

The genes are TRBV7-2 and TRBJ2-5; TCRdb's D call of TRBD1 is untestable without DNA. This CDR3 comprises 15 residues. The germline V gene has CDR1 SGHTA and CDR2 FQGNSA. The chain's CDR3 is CASSLGGARQETQYF.

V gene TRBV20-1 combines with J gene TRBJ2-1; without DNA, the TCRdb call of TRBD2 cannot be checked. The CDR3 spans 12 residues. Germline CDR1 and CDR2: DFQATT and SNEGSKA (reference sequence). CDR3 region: CSASATSGSQFF.

CDR3 amino acids: CASSPQYSGNTIYF. This sequence joins TRBV18 and TRBJ1-3. In germline, CDR1 is KGHSH, CDR2 LQKENI. There are 14 residues in the CDR3.

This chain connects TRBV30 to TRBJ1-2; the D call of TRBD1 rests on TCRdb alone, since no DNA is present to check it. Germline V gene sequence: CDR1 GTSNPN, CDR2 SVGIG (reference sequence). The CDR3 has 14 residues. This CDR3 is CAWSVRGGTYGYTF.

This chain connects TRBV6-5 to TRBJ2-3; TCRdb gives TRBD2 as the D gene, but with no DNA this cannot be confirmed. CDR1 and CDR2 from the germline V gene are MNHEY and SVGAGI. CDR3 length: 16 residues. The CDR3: CASSYSLAGGADTQYF.

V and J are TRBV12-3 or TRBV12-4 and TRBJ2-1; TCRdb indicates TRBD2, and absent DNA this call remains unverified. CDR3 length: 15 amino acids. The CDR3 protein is CASSFNRDFQNEQFF.

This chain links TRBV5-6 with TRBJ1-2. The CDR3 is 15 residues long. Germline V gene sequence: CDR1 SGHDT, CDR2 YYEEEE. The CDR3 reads CASSSGGVVGYGYTF.

The CDR3 loop reads CASSFSTWDGYTF. The chain carries TRBV12-3 or TRBV12-4 and TRBJ1-2. The CDR3 has 13 amino acids.